This T cell receptor (beta chain) was obtained from a study of blood T cell repertoires in COVID-19. The overall study: Sources were T cells, B-cell-depleted T cells, or PBMCs; the material itself was cDNA or gDNA.

This clone was detected only a few times. CDR1 and CDR2 from the germline V gene are MDHEN and SYDVKM. The CDR3 contains 14 residues. TCRdb keeps only in-frame clones here, not all; method: immunoSEQ multiplex PCR. The sample has around 220,000 clones; roughly 80% are singletons. Sequencing was carried out using peripheral blood. This chain connects TRBV28 to TRBJ1-1; tentative D call: TRBD1 (5 bases). The source of this sequence is a woman aged 80 or over with COVID-19, enrolled during active disease. The CDR3 DNA follows: TGTGGAAGTGTAGGATGGGGCAGGAACACTGAAGCTTTCTTT. Protein product: CGSVGWGRNTEAFF. The variable domain in full, with the rest retrieved from reference TRBV28 and TRBJ1-1, is DVKVTQSSRYLVKRTGEKVFLECVQDMDHENMFWYRQDPGLGLRLIYFSYDVKMKEKGDIPEGYSVSREKKERFSLILESASTNQTSMYLCGSVGWGRNTEAFFGQGTRLTVV.